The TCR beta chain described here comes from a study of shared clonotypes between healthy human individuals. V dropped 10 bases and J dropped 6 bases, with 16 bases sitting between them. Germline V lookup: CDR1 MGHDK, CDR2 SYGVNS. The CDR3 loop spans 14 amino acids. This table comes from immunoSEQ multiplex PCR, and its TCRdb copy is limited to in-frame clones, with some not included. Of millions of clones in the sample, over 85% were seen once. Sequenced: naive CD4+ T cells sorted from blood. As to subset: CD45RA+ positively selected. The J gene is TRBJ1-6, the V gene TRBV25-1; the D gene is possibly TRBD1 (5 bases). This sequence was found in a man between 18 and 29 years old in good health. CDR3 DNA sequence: TGTGCCACCTCGTTTGGGAGGGGTAATTCACCCCTCCACTTT. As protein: CATSFGRGNSPLHF. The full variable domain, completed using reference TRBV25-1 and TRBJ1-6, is EADIYQTPRYLVIGTGKKITLECSQTMGHDKMYWYQQDPGMELHLIHYSYGVNSTEKGDLSSESTVSRIRTEHFPLTLESARPSHTSQYLCATSFGRGNSPLHFGNGTRLTVT.